This passage covers 12 T cell receptor beta chains from one sample sequenced in a study of shared clonotypes between healthy human individuals. Naive CD8 cells lacked CD45RO, underwent positive selection for CCR7 and left out terminally differentiated effector memory CD45RA+ cells. The data were produced by immunoSEQ multiplex PCR, yet TCRdb's version contains in-frame clones alone and is incomplete. The sample consists of 550,000 to 650,000 clones, approximately 96% of them appearing once. The sequencing input was naive CD8+ T cells sorted from blood. These receptor sequences come from a woman aged 25 to 45 in good health.

This clone showed up just once. The V gene is TRBV28, the J gene TRBJ2-1; the match to TRBD1 covers 9 bases. This CDR3 is 18 amino acids long. Germline CDR1 and CDR2: MDHEN and SYDVKM. V lost 6 bases, J lost 5 bases, and 17 bases stayed unmatched. The CDR3 spells CASSQGLVDRGNHNEQFF. In DNA, the CDR3 is TGTGCCAGCAGCCAAGGGCTCGTTGACAGGGGGAACCACAATGAGCAGTTCTTC.

The rearrangement joins TRBV28 to TRBJ2-1; possible D gene TRBD1, 7 bases. Germline V gives CDR1 MDHEN, CDR2 SYDVKM. V was trimmed by 6 bases and J by 3 bases, leaving 12 bases between them. The CDR3 spans 14 residues. This CDR3 is CASREGTVYNEQFF. For the CDR3, the DNA is TGTGCCAGCAGGGAGGGGACAGTCTACAATGAGCAGTTCTTC.

The chain joins TRBV1 to TRBJ2-5; the D call of TRBD2 is as the table states it, not checked on the DNA. TRBV1 is classified as a pseudogene. The CDR3 contains 18 residues. CDR3 region: CTSSQDRLTSYGEETQYF. Here the CDR3 DNA reads TGCACCAGCAGCCAAGATCGTCTCACTAGCTATGGAGAAGAGACCCAGTACTTC.

This chain uses TRBV27 with TRBJ2-7; a weak D match, TRBD2 (5 bases). The CDR3 sequence is 15 residues long. The V and J ends lost 6 bases and 4 bases respectively, with 19 bases between them. CDR1 is MNHEY and CDR2 is SMNVEV in the germline V gene (reference sequence). The CDR3 protein is CASRTRTGIDYEQYF. The DNA of the CDR3 is TGTGCCAGCAGGACGCGGACGGGGATTGATTACGAGCAGTACTTC.

In its sample, this clone was seen once. The chain employs TRBV7-2 and TRBJ1-1; D is uncertain. The CDR3 loop spans 15 amino acids. The ends were cut back, 5 bases at V and 3 bases at J, with 16 bases in the middle. Per germline, CDR1 SGHTA and CDR2 FQGNSA. The CDR3 sequence is CASSLPWASDTEAFF. The CDR3, as DNA: TGTGCCAGCAGCCTCCCGTGGGCGTCGGACACTGAAGCTTTCTTT.

This clone was counted a few times. The sample has other DNA sequences that encode this CDR3 too. The chain links TRBV27 to TRBJ2-7; D is unresolved. V was trimmed by 0 bases and J by 6 bases, leaving 3 bases between them. The CDR3 has 11 residues. From germline, CDR1 is MNHEY and CDR2 SMNVEV (reference sequence). CDR3 protein: CASSLSGEQYF. The CDR3 nucleotides are TGTGCCAGCAGTTTATCGGGCGAGCAGTACTTC.

The rearrangement joins TRBV7-8 to TRBJ2-2; D unresolved. CDR1 is SGHVS, CDR2 FQNEAQ, per germline. This CDR3 is 13 amino acids long. V dropped 4 bases and J dropped 6 bases, with 9 bases sitting between them. The CDR3 region has the DNA TGTGCCAGCAGCTCCATACCCGCCGGGGAGCTGTTTTTT. Its protein product is CASSSIPAGELFF.

This clone was observed once. The chain has TRBV13 and TRBJ2-1, with D possibly matching TRBD1 (6 bases). Germline CDR1 is PRHDT and CDR2 is FYEKMQ (reference sequence). V lost 1 base, J lost 2 bases, and 12 bases lay in between. This CDR3 contains 16 residues. CDR3 DNA: TGTGCCAGCAGCTTAGATCAAGGGGGACCCTACAATGAGCAGTTCTTC. This translates into CASSLDQGGPYNEQFF.

CDR3 residues: CASSPGQGGREPQHF. The CDR3 DNA sequence: TGTGCCAGCAGCCCCGGACAGGGGGGACGTGAGCCCCAGCATTTT. The rearrangement joins TRBV7-9 to TRBJ1-5; 10 bases match TRBD1. V lost 5 bases to trimming and J lost 8 bases; unmatched junction nucleotides: 9. The germline gives CDR1 SEHNR, CDR2 FQNEAQ (reference sequence). The CDR3 runs to 15 residues.

CDR3 loop: CASSLAPTYEQYF. Here the CDR3 DNA reads TGTGCCAGTAGTCTCGCCCCAACCTACGAGCAGTACTTC. V gene TRBV19 combines with J gene TRBJ2-7; D remains ambiguous. With 5 bases removed from V and 2 bases from J, the gap between germline ends came to 10 bases. The CDR3 runs 13 residues. CDR1 and CDR2 (germline): LNHDA, SQIVND (reference sequence).

The V gene is TRBV5-6, the J gene TRBJ2-2, with D tentatively TRBD1 (6 bases). Trimming pared 4 bases from V and 5 bases from J, leaving 15 bases between. CDR3 length: 15 amino acids. CDR1 is SGHDT and CDR2 is YYEEEE in the germline V gene. CDR3 nucleotide sequence: TGTGCCAGCAGCCCCCACGGGACAACTACCGGGGAGCTGTTTTTT. Translating it yields CASSPHGTTTGELFF.

Only one count was recorded for this clone. The chain combines TRBV27 with TRBJ2-7; D is perhaps TRBD1 (6 bases). V was pared by 3 bases and J by 6 bases, with 9 bases between. Germline V lookup: CDR1 MNHEY, CDR2 SMNVEV (reference sequence). The CDR3 is 12 amino acids. The CDR3 is CASSFDRTEQYF. CDR3 nucleotides: TGTGCCAGCAGTTTCGACAGGACCGAGCAGTACTTC.